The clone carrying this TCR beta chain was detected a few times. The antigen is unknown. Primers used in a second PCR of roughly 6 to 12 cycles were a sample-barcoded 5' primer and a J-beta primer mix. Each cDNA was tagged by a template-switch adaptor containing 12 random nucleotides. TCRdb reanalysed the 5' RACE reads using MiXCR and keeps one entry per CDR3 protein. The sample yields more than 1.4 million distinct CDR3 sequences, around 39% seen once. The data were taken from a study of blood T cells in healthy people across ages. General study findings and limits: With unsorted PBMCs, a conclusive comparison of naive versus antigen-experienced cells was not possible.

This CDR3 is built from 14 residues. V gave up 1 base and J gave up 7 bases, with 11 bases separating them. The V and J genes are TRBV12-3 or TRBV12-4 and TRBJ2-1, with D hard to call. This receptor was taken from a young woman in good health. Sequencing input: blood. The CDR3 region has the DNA TGTGCCAGCAGTTTAGGGCAGTCGAAAAATGAGCAGTTCTTC. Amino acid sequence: CASSLGQSKNEQFF.